A single sample gave rise to the 16 T cell receptor beta chains below, sequenced in a study of CD4 T cells in relation to SARS-CoV-2 and coronaviruses. No antigen has been assigned to these receptors. The method was immunoSEQ multiplex PCR; TCRdb's version includes in-frame clones alone and lacks a portion of them. Among around 11,000 clones listed, 80% to 90% were seen once. Before the COVID-19 pandemic, during about 2011-2019, CD4+ T cells were taken from unexposed donors. Isolation of CD4+ T cells took place after approximately 10 days in culture. The sample consisted of CD4+ T cells from PBMCs, cultured in vitro. The receptor source for this set is a human donor in good health.

CDR3 sequence: CASSRRGGLATYNEQFF. CDR3 bases: TGTGCCAGCAGCCGCCGCGGAGGACTAGCGACCTACAATGAGCAGTTCTTC. The rearrangement links TRBV7-9 to TRBJ2-1; 9 bases agree with TRBD2. Trimming removed 5 bases from V and 2 bases from J; junction bases left unmatched: 10. Germline-derived CDR1 and CDR2 are SEHNR and FQNEAQ (reference sequence). CDR3 size: 17 residues.

The gene calls are TRBV7-9 and TRBJ1-4; D uncertain. Trimming pared 1 base from V and 0 bases from J, leaving 12 bases between. The CDR3 is 17 residues long. CDR1 is SEHNR and CDR2 is FQNEAQ in the germline V gene (reference sequence). The CDR3 protein is CASSLVGRHATNEKLFF. In nucleotides, the CDR3 is TGTGCCAGCAGCTTAGTCGGCAGACATGCAACTAATGAAAAACTGTTTTTT.

The V and J genes are TRBV10-3 and TRBJ2-1, with TRBD2 identical over 8 bases. CDR1 and CDR2 from the germline V gene are ENHRY and SYGVKD. V trimming: 0 bases; J trimming: 6 bases; junction bases outside the gene matches: 10. The CDR3 covers 17 residues. The chain's CDR3 is CAISESTVAGKINEQFF. In nucleotides, the CDR3 is TGTGCCATCAGTGAGTCGACCGTAGCGGGAAAGATCAATGAGCAGTTCTTC.

V gene TRBV27 combines with J gene TRBJ1-2; a weak D match, TRBD1 (5 bases). With 8 bases removed from V and 14 bases from J, the gap between germline ends came to 21 bases. The CDR3 loop spans 12 amino acids. Germline V lookup: CDR1 MNHEY, CDR2 SMNVEV (reference sequence). CDR3 sequence reads: CASGRDSGFWTF. In nucleotides, the CDR3 is TGTGCCAGCGGTAGAGACAGTGGGTTTTGGACCTTC.

The rearrangement uses TRBV3-1 (or the pseudogene TRBV3-2) and TRBJ2-7; D may be TRBD1 or TRBD2 (5 bases each). Trimming removed 0 bases at V and 6 bases at J, with 15 bases between. Germline V gene data show CDR1 as LGHDT and CDR2 as YNNKEL (reference sequence). This CDR3 spans 15 amino acids. The CDR3 DNA reads as TGTGCCAGCAGCCAAGATCCCGGGGCAGGGAGCGAGCAGTACTTC. Its protein is CASSQDPGAGSEQYF.

V gene TRBV5-1 combines with J gene TRBJ2-6, with D possibly being TRBD1 or TRBD2 (5 bases each). This CDR3 region has 14 residues. V was pared by 5 bases and J by 2 bases, with 8 bases between. The V gene's germline CDR1 is SGHRS and CDR2 YFSETQ. The CDR3 spells CASRGVTGANVLTF. The CDR3 bases are TGCGCCAGCAGGGGGGTTACTGGGGCCAACGTCCTGACTTTC.

This chain's CDR3 is CASTRLAGGSTGELFF. The CDR3 DNA follows: TGCGCCAGCACCAGGCTAGCGGGAGGGTCAACCGGGGAGCTGTTTTTT. The gene calls are TRBV5-1 and TRBJ2-2, with TRBD2 identical over 12 bases. Germline trimming cut 6 bases from V and 5 bases from J; bases unmatched to any gene: 8. This CDR3 has 16 amino acids. Germline V lookup: CDR1 SGHRS, CDR2 YFSETQ.

CDR3 sequence: CASNQGADSPLHF. Written as DNA, the CDR3 is TGTGCCAGCAATCAGGGGGCAGATTCACCCCTCCACTTT. The chain employs TRBV7-9 and TRBJ1-6, with 8 bases identical to TRBD1. V shed 7 bases, J shed 8 bases, and the junction held 4 bases outside the gene matches. Germline V lookup: CDR1 SEHNR, CDR2 FQNEAQ (reference sequence). The CDR3 runs to 13 residues.

V and J are TRBV4-3 and TRBJ2-5; D unclear. V lost 0 bases to trimming and J lost 4 bases, with 15 bases between them. CDR3 size: 16 residues. Germline V lookup: CDR1 LGHNA, CDR2 YSLEER. CDR3: CASSQEVREVGETQYF. The DNA of the CDR3 is TGCGCCAGCAGCCAAGAAGTTAGAGAGGTCGGAGAGACCCAGTACTTC.

The chain links TRBV7-2 to TRBJ1-5; TRBD1 aligns across 7 bases. CDR1 is SGHTA and CDR2 is FQGNSA in the germline V gene. The CDR3 is 12 residues long. The V segment lost 3 bases and the J segment 7 bases; nucleotides outside the gene matches: 0. CDR3 sequence (DNA): TGTGCCAGCAGCTTGACAGGGCAGCCCCAGCATTTT. It translates to CASSLTGQPQHF.

J is TRBJ2-7 and V is TRBV7-8, with 8 bases lining up with TRBD2. The length of the CDR3 is 14 residues. Germline CDR1 SGHVS, CDR2 FQNEAQ. The ends lost 5 bases at V and 0 bases at J; junction bases unmatched: 3. CDR3 region: CASSPGTSSYEQYF. The CDR3 DNA sequence: TGTGCCAGCAGCCCGGGGACTAGCTCCTACGAGCAGTACTTC.

V usage is TRBV28 and J usage is TRBJ1-5, with a possible D match to TRBD1 (5 bases). Germline values: CDR1 MDHEN, CDR2 SYDVKM. The CDR3 is made up of 15 amino acids. V shed 8 bases and J shed 5 bases, with 19 bases lying between them. CDR3: CASAPGRGSHQPQHF. The CDR3 DNA reads as TGTGCCAGCGCCCCGGGAAGGGGTTCGCATCAGCCCCAGCATTTT. Based on the CDR3 plus reference TRBV28 and TRBJ1-5, the full variable domain is DVKVTQSSRYLVKRTGEKVFLECVQDMDHENMFWYRQDPGLGLRLIYFSYDVKMKEKGDIPEGYSVSREKKERFSLILESASTNQTSMYLCASAPGRGSHQPQHFGDGTRLSIL.

The chain combines TRBV19 with TRBJ1-5; D is unresolved. Germline V gene sequence: CDR1 LNHDA, CDR2 SQIVND (reference sequence). The CDR3 runs to 14 residues. The V end was cut by 0 bases, the J end by 8 bases, with 11 bases between. In DNA, the CDR3 is TGTGCCAGTAGTATAGATCATGGGGTGGAGCCCCAGCATTTT. Its protein is CASSIDHGVEPQHF.

This clone has more than one count but fewer than ten. This sequence joins TRBV30 and TRBJ2-2; 8 bases are shared with TRBD1. The germline CDR1 and CDR2 sequences are GTSNPN and SVGIG (reference sequence). J was trimmed by 6 bases and V by 5 bases; bases with no gene match: 5. The length of the CDR3 is 13 residues. The DNA for the CDR3 is TGTGCCTGGGGACAGGGAGGCGCCGGGGAGCTGTTTTTT. It codes for CAWGQGGAGELFF.

The gene calls are TRBV6-6 and TRBJ2-2; 10 bases are a match to TRBD2. CDR3 length equals 15 residues. Germline-derived CDR1 and CDR2 are MNHNY and SVGAGI (reference sequence). Trimming removed 2 bases from V and 7 bases from J; junction bases left unmatched: 4. CDR3 residues: CASSYLAGENGELFF. In DNA, the CDR3 is TGTGCCAGCAGTTACCTAGCGGGAGAAAACGGGGAGCTGTTTTTT.

Only a few counts were recorded for this clone. The gene calls are TRBV11-2 and TRBJ1-2; no reliable D call. Trimming took off 8 bases at V and 0 bases at J, with 4 bases between the two ends. Germline CDR1 is SGHAT and CDR2 is FQNNGV. The CDR3 spans 11 residues. CDR3 nucleotide sequence: TGTGCCAGCGGAGCTAACTATGGCTACACCTTC. Translated, it gives CASGANYGYTF.